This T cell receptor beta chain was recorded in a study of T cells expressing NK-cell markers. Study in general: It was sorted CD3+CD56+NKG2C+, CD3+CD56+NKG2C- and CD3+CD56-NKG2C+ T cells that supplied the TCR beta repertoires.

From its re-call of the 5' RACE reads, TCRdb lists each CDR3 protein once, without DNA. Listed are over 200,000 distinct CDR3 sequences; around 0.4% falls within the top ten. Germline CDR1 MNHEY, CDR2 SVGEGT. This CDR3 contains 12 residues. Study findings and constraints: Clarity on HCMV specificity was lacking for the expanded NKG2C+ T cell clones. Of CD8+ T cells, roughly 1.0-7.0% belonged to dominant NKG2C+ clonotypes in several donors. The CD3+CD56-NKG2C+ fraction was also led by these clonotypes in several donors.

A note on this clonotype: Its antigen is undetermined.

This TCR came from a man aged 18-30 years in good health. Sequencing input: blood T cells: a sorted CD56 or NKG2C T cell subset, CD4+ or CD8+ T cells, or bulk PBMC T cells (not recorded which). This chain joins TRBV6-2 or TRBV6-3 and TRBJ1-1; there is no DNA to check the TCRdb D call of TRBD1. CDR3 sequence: CASSPPGRQAFF.